Listed below are T cell receptor beta chains from one sample, sequenced in a study of control samples from healthy donors and cancer patients. Clones were sequenced by immunoSEQ multiplex PCR, and TCRdb holds only the in-frame ones, with some missing. The profile shows approximately 130,000 clones, 70% to 90% of them singletons. The sequenced sample consisted of blood. These receptors were taken from a man in his 60s in good health. Each CDR3 is given with its conserved first and last residue. The D gene is left open where the match is weak. Size is stated for part of the rows, as once, few or many counts, or as a class when the clone is expanded.

clone size: NA
D gene: TRBD2
V gene: TRBV6-6
J gene: TRBJ2-1
CDR3 DNA: TGTGCCAGCAGTTACTCGCGGACTAGCGGGGGCAATGAGCAGTTCTTC
CDR3 protein: CASSYSRTSGGNEQFF

clone size: NA
D gene: TRBD1
V gene: TRBV19
J gene: TRBJ2-3
CDR3 DNA: TGTGCCAGTAGTATGCAGGGGGTGCCGGATACGCAGTATTTT
CDR3 protein: CASSMQGVPDTQYF

clone size: NA
D gene: NA
V gene: TRBV6-4
J gene: TRBJ2-7
CDR3 DNA: TGTGCCAGCACCCTGCACAGGGTTCCATCGGGGGAGCAGTACTTC
CDR3 protein: CASTLHRVPSGEQYF

clone size: NA
D gene: NA
V gene: TRBV3-1/TRBV3-2
J gene: TRBJ2-3
CDR3 DNA: TGTGCCAGCAGCCAAGCGACGGGCACAGATACGCAGTATTTT
CDR3 protein: CASSQATGTDTQYF

clone size: NA
D gene: NA
V gene: TRBV6-5
J gene: TRBJ1-2
CDR3 DNA: TGTGCCAGCAGTTACTCCATATCCGAACATGGCTACACCTTC
CDR3 protein: CASSYSISEHGYTF

clone size: NA
D gene: TRBD2
V gene: TRBV29-1
J gene: TRBJ2-7
CDR3 DNA: TGCAGCGTTGTAGCGGGGGGCCCCTACGAGCAGTACTTC
CDR3 protein: CSVVAGGPYEQYF

clone size: NA
D gene: TRBD1
V gene: TRBV3-1/TRBV3-2
J gene: TRBJ1-6
CDR3 DNA: TGTGCCAGCAGGCGGACAGGGTCTTTTAATTCACCCCTCCACTTT
CDR3 protein: CASRRTGSFNSPLHF

clone size: NA
D gene: NA
V gene: TRBV4-1
J gene: TRBJ1-5
CDR3 DNA: TGCGCCAGCAGCCAAGACCTGGGGGTTGGACAGCCCCAGCATTTT
CDR3 protein: CASSQDLGVGQPQHF

clone size: NA
D gene: TRBD2
V gene: TRBV7-2
J gene: TRBJ2-3
CDR3 DNA: TGTGCCGCCAGGTTAGCGGGGGGCCCCACAGATACGCAGTATTTT
CDR3 protein: CAARLAGGPTDTQYF

clone size: once
D gene: NA
V gene: TRBV6-5
J gene: TRBJ2-3
CDR3 DNA: TGTGCCAGCAGCCCCCTAGTCGGAGATACGCAGTATTTT
CDR3 protein: CASSPLVGDTQYF

clone size: NA
D gene: NA
V gene: TRBV28
J gene: TRBJ2-7
CDR3 DNA: TGTGCCAGCAGTTCCCCCGGTTTGAGCTCATTCTACGAGCAGTACTTC
CDR3 protein: CASSSPGLSSFYEQYF

clone size: once
D gene: NA
V gene: TRBV30
J gene: TRBJ2-3
CDR3 DNA: TGTGCCTGGAGTGAGATCAGAAGCACAGATACGCAGTATTTT
CDR3 protein: CAWSEIRSTDTQYF

clone size: NA
D gene: NA
V gene: TRBV7-3
J gene: TRBJ2-1
CDR3 DNA: TGTGCCAGCAGCTTTCTAGCAAGCTCCTACAATGAGCAGTTCTTC
CDR3 protein: CASSFLASSYNEQFF

clone size: NA
D gene: NA
V gene: TRBV3-1/TRBV3-2
J gene: TRBJ2-7
CDR3 DNA: TGTGCCAGCAGCCAAGGGGCAGCAGTAGGCGAGCAGTACTTC
CDR3 protein: CASSQGAAVGEQYF

clone size: once
D gene: TRBD1
V gene: TRBV7-2
J gene: TRBJ2-6
CDR3 DNA: TGTGCCAGCAGCACCCGACAGGGCGCCAACGTCCTGACTTTC
CDR3 protein: CASSTRQGANVLTF

clone size: few
D gene: NA
V gene: TRBV4-1
J gene: TRBJ2-2
CDR3 DNA: TGCGCCAGCAGCCAAGTTAGGGGTACCGGGGAGCTGTTTTTT
CDR3 protein: CASSQVRGTGELFF

clone size: NA
D gene: NA
V gene: TRBV5-1
J gene: TRBJ1-2
CDR3 DNA: TGCGCCAGCAGCCTAACGGGGCAGGGGTATGGCTACACCTTC
CDR3 protein: CASSLTGQGYGYTF

clone size: NA
D gene: TRBD1
V gene: TRBV27
J gene: TRBJ1-1
CDR3 DNA: TGTGCCAGCAGTTTGGGGACAGGGGGCAGGACTGAAGCTTTCTTT
CDR3 protein: CASSLGTGGRTEAFF

clone size: NA
D gene: NA
V gene: TRBV9
J gene: TRBJ1-3
CDR3 DNA: TGTGCCAGCAGCGTAGGTTTGGTGGGGAGCTCTGGAAACACCATATATTTT
CDR3 protein: CASSVGLVGSSGNTIYF

clone size: NA
D gene: NA
V gene: TRBV18
J gene: TRBJ1-1
CDR3 DNA: TGTGCCAGCTCACCCCCCACCAACACTGAAGCTTTCTTT
CDR3 protein: CASSPPTNTEAFF

clone size: NA
D gene: NA
V gene: TRBV19
J gene: TRBJ2-7
CDR3 DNA: TGTGCCAGTAGTATCCGGGCGACTTACTCCTACGAGCAGTACTTC
CDR3 protein: CASSIRATYSYEQYF

clone size: NA
D gene: NA
V gene: TRBV12-3/TRBV12-4
J gene: TRBJ2-7
CDR3 DNA: TGTGCCAGCAGTTTAAGGGGACTTGGCGAGCAGTACTTC
CDR3 protein: CASSLRGLGEQYF

clone size: NA
D gene: TRBD2
V gene: TRBV7-2
J gene: TRBJ2-3
CDR3 DNA: TGTGCCAGCAGCTTAGTGGCTAGCGGGGTTGGAGATACGCAGTATTTT
CDR3 protein: CASSLVASGVGDTQYF

clone size: NA
D gene: NA
V gene: TRBV3-1/TRBV3-2
J gene: TRBJ1-3
CDR3 DNA: TGTGCCAGCAGCCAATTCCCCGAAATCTCTGGAAACACCATATATTTT
CDR3 protein: CASSQFPEISGNTIYF

clone size: NA
D gene: NA
V gene: TRBV5-6
J gene: TRBJ2-3
CDR3 DNA: TGTGCCAGCAGCACCGGGACAACCAGTAATACGCAGTATTTT
CDR3 protein: CASSTGTTSNTQYF

clone size: NA
D gene: NA
V gene: TRBV28
J gene: TRBJ1-2
CDR3 DNA: TGTGCCAGTATGACAGATACTTATGGCTACACCTTC
CDR3 protein: CASMTDTYGYTF

clone size: NA
D gene: TRBD1
V gene: TRBV5-1
J gene: TRBJ1-4
CDR3 DNA: TGCGCCAGCAGCTTCGGACAGGGTAGTGGGAAACTGTTTTTT
CDR3 protein: CASSFGQGSGKLFF